The rows below give T cell receptor beta chains drawn from one sample of a study of blood T cell repertoires in COVID-19. Sequencing used immunoSEQ multiplex PCR; TCRdb keeps in-frame clones, though not all of them. The data contain around 340,000 clones, 88% of them singletons. Sequencing was carried out using PBMCs or T cells enriched from blood (not recorded which). The receptor set was obtained from a woman aged 30 to 39 who had been exposed to COVID-19. Each CDR3 is given with its conserved first and last residue. A D gene is named only where the DNA matches it firmly. Clone size appears in some rows only: once, few, many, or a class for an expanded clone.

abundance	v_gene	j_gene	d_gene	CDR3nt	CDR3aa
NA	TRBV6-4	TRBJ1-2	NA	TGTGCCAGCAGTGACTCGATTAACCGGGGCCGTGGGGGGAGCTACACCTTC	CASSDSINRGRGGSYTF
NA	TRBV18	TRBJ1-2	NA	TGTGCCAGCTCACCACGTGAACAGGGCGCTAACTATGGCTACACCTTC	CASSPREQGANYGYTF
NA	TRBV5-1	TRBJ2-1	TRBD1	TGCGCCAGCAGCTTGGGTCAGGGGGCGCCAGCCGAGCAGTTCTTC	CASSLGQGAPAEQFF
few	TRBV28	TRBJ1-5	NA	TGTGCCAGCAGTTTAGGGGCTGGGTGGGATCAGCCCCAGCATTTT	CASSLGAGWDQPQHF
few	TRBV11-2	TRBJ1-5	TRBD1	TGTGCCAGCAGCTTAGAGACAGGGAATCAGCCCCAGCATTTT	CASSLETGNQPQHF
NA	TRBV12-5	TRBJ2-2	NA	TGTGCTAGTGGAACAGGGATCCACAACACCGGGGAGCTGTTTTTT	CASGTGIHNTGELFF
NA	TRBV30	TRBJ2-3	TRBD2	TGTGCCTGGGATATAGCGGGAGATACGCAGTATTTT	CAWDIAGDTQYF
NA	TRBV27	TRBJ1-2	NA	TGTGCCAGCAAAAGCGTGGTGACGGGAGGGGACTATGGCTACACCTTC	CASKSVVTGGDYGYTF
once	TRBV18	TRBJ1-1	TRBD1	TGTGCCAGCTCGGGGACAGGGGTAGGCACTGAAGCTTTCTTT	CASSGTGVGTEAFF
NA	TRBV9	TRBJ1-2	TRBD1	TGTGCCAGCAGCGCGACAGGGGCCAACTATGGCTACACCTTC	CASSATGANYGYTF
few	TRBV4-2	TRBJ1-3	NA	TGTGCCAGCAGCCAAGCTGCTGGAAACACCATATATTTT	CASSQAAGNTIYF
NA	TRBV18	TRBJ1-6	NA	TGTGCCAGCTCACCTCTTAAACAGAATTTTTCACCCCTCCACTTT	CASSPLKQNFSPLHF
NA	TRBV7-2	TRBJ2-1	TRBD2	TGTGCCAGTGCCCTTCAAAGCGGGAGGGCCTGGGATGAGCAGTTCTTC	CASALQSGRAWDEQFF
once	TRBV19	TRBJ2-3	NA	TGTGCCACCGCGGGCGGCACAGATACGCAGTATTTT	CATAGGTDTQYF
NA	TRBV11-3	TRBJ2-7	TRBD2	TGTGCCAGCAGCTTCTGGACTAGCAGAGGGGGGGAGCAGTACTTC	CASSFWTSRGGEQYF
NA	TRBV7-3	TRBJ1-2	NA	TGTGCCAGCAGCTTCGGCCAGGGATCTAACTATGGCTACACCTTC	CASSFGQGSNYGYTF
NA	TRBV7-3	TRBJ2-2	TRBD2	TGTGCCAGCAGCCTACCGGGAGGTCAGGACACCGGGGAGCTGTTTTTT	CASSLPGGQDTGELFF
NA	TRBV7-9	TRBJ1-1	TRBD1	TGTGCCAGCACCCTGACGACAGGGGGCACTGAAGCTTTCTTT	CASTLTTGGTEAFF
NA	TRBV7-9	TRBJ2-7	NA	TGTGCCAGCAGCATAGACAGAGGGTGGAACGAGCAGTACTTC	CASSIDRGWNEQYF
NA	TRBV27	TRBJ1-4	TRBD1	TGTGCCAGCAGTCCGGGACAGGGGTCCACTAATGAAAAACTGTTTTTT	CASSPGQGSTNEKLFF
NA	TRBV18	TRBJ2-2	NA	TGTGCCAGCTCACCCTCGGGCACCGGGGAGCTGTTTTTT	CASSPSGTGELFF
NA	TRBV5-1	TRBJ2-5	NA	TGCGCCAGCAGCTTCACAGGTGGGCAAGAGACCCAGTACTTC	CASSFTGGQETQYF
NA	TRBV9	TRBJ1-6	TRBD1	TGTGCCAGCAGCGTAGTTGGGACAGATAATTCACCCCTCCACTTT	CASSVVGTDNSPLHF
few	TRBV7-3	TRBJ2-1	TRBD2	TGTGCCAGCAGCACTATAGCGGGAGGTTTGTTCTTC	CASSTIAGGLFF
few	TRBV9	TRBJ1-2	TRBD1	TGTGCCAGCAGCGTAGGGATCAGGACAGGGGAAGATGGCTACACCTTC	CASSVGIRTGEDGYTF
NA	TRBV6-5	TRBJ1-1	TRBD1	TGTGCCAGCAGTTACCCCACCAACCGACAGGGGGATTTCTTT	CASSYPTNRQGDFF
NA	TRBV6-5	TRBJ1-1	TRBD1	TGTGCCAGCACCCCGGGACAGGGGTGGGTCGCTGAAGCTTTCTTT	CASTPGQGWVAEAFF
NA	TRBV11-2	TRBJ1-2	NA	TGTGCCAGCAGCTTACGCCGGGAGACTGGCTACACCTTC	CASSLRRETGYTF
NA	TRBV28	TRBJ1-2	TRBD1	TGTGCCAGCAGGCCTCCCCCAGGGGGGAGCTATGGCTACACCTTC	CASRPPPGGSYGYTF
NA	TRBV4-1	TRBJ2-7	NA	TGCGCCAGCAGCCAAGAAGGTATCAGGATGCCCTACGAGCAGTACTTC	CASSQEGIRMPYEQYF
NA	TRBV12-3/TRBV12-4	TRBJ1-4	NA	TGTGCCAGCAGTTTGTTGATGGCTGAAAAACTGTTTTTT	CASSLLMAEKLFF
NA	TRBV15	TRBJ1-2	NA	TGTGCCACCAGCAGAGCAGCTAACTATGGCTACACCTTC	CATSRAANYGYTF
NA	TRBV5-4	TRBJ2-7	TRBD2	TGTGCCAGCAGCTTAATCCAAGCGGGAAGGTCCTACGAGCAGTACTTC	CASSLIQAGRSYEQYF
NA	TRBV2	TRBJ1-2	NA	TGTGCCAGCAGTCTCGAGGTAGCTAACTATGGCTACACCTTC	CASSLEVANYGYTF
NA	TRBV28	TRBJ2-7	TRBD2	TGTGCCAGCAGGCCCCGGGACGGAGCGGGAGGGACGTACGAGCAGTACTTC	CASRPRDGAGGTYEQYF
NA	TRBV10-1	TRBJ1-2	NA	TGCGCCAGCAGTGTTGGCAGAGGTTCCTATGGCTACACCTTC	CASSVGRGSYGYTF
NA	TRBV29-1	TRBJ2-2	TRBD2	TGCAGCGCCTCACTAGCGAGCACCGGGGAGCTGTTTTTT	CSASLASTGELFF
NA	TRBV29-1	TRBJ1-2	NA	TGCAGCGCAATTGGCGGGGGCGAAGACTATGGCTACACCTTC	CSAIGGGEDYGYTF
NA	TRBV19	TRBJ1-6	NA	TGTGCCAGTAGTATATTTTGGGACTCAAATTCACCCCTCCACTTT	CASSIFWDSNSPLHF
once	TRBV24-1	TRBJ2-2	NA	TGTGCCACCAGTGACGTATCAGGGGGGACCGGGGAGCTGTTTTTT	CATSDVSGGTGELFF
once	TRBV27	TRBJ2-5	NA	TGTGCCACCCGCCCCTCCGGGCGGGAAGAGACCCAGTACTTC	CATRPSGREETQYF
NA	TRBV7-9	TRBJ2-7	NA	TGTGCCAGCAGCTTAGCCCAACTAGGCTCCTACGAGCAGTACTTC	CASSLAQLGSYEQYF
NA	TRBV19	TRBJ1-5	NA	TGTGCCAGTAGTATAGATCGACAGCGAAATCAGCCCCAGCATTTT	CASSIDRQRNQPQHF